The rows below give T cell receptor beta chains drawn from one sample of a study of blood T cell repertoires in COVID-19. Profiling relied on immunoSEQ multiplex PCR, and the TCRdb table lists in-frame clones only, not all of them. The sample includes about 200,000 clones, around 86% of them seen just once. What was sequenced was PBMCs or T cells enriched from blood (not recorded which). The source is a woman aged 40 to 50 with acute COVID-19. The CDR3 runs from the conserved cysteine through the conserved F or W. A D gene is named only where the DNA matches it firmly. The size of a clone is reported for some rows only, either as once, few or many, or as a class for expanded clones.

TRBV5-4	TRBJ2-1	once	TRBD2	TGTGCCAGCAGCAAAACTAGCGGGACCTACAATGAGCAGTTCTTC	CASSKTSGTYNEQFF
TRBV30	TRBJ2-7	.	.	TGTGCCTGGAGTGTGGGGCTGTACGAGCAGTACTTC	CAWSVGLYEQYF
TRBV15	TRBJ2-7	.	.	TGTGCCACCAGCAGGTCCGGATGGGGCTCTCTGAGCTCCTACGAGCAGTACTTC	CATSRSGWGSLSSYEQYF
TRBV3-1/TRBV3-2	TRBJ2-2	.	.	TGTGCCAGCAGCCCCCCCGCGGTAGGAGCGAACACCGGGGAGCTGTTTTTT	CASSPPAVGANTGELFF
TRBV28	TRBJ2-7	once	.	TGTGCCAGCAGCACAACGGGAATCCCCTACGAGCAGTACTTC	CASSTTGIPYEQYF
TRBV9	TRBJ2-7	.	TRBD2	TGTGCCAGCAGCGCCGCTGGGACTAGCGGGACCTACGAGCAGTACTTC	CASSAAGTSGTYEQYF
TRBV27	TRBJ1-6	.	TRBD1	TGTGCCAGCAGTTATGGGACAGGGAGATATAATTCACCCCTCCACTTT	CASSYGTGRYNSPLHF
TRBV19	TRBJ2-5	.	.	TGTGCCACCACCAAAAGGGGGAGGGTAGGAGAGACCCAGTACTTC	CATTKRGRVGETQYF
TRBV5-8	TRBJ2-5	.	.	TGTGCCAGCAGCTTGGCTTGGGGGGACAGCTCGAGGGACGAAGAGACCCAGTACTTC	CASSLAWGDSSRDEETQYF
TRBV6-2/TRBV6-3	TRBJ2-7	once	.	TGTGCCAGCAGTTACGCCGGGGGGCCGACCTACGAGCAGTACTTC	CASSYAGGPTYEQYF
TRBV6-2/TRBV6-3	TRBJ2-1	.	TRBD2	TGTGCCAGCAGTTACTCAGGTCCGACTAGCGGGAGAGGTTCATCGGATGAGCAGTTCTTC	CASSYSGPTSGRGSSDEQFF
TRBV9	TRBJ2-3	.	.	TGTGCCAGCAGCCGCGGACAGCCGACAGATACGCAGTATTTT	CASSRGQPTDTQYF
TRBV19	TRBJ2-7	once	TRBD1	TGTGCCAGTAGCTCCGGGACAGGTGGGGCCCACGAGCAGTACTTC	CASSSGTGGAHEQYF
TRBV7-9	TRBJ2-5	.	TRBD2	TGTGCCAGCAAAGGTCGGGAGGGGGTAGAGACCCAGTACTTC	CASKGREGVETQYF
TRBV7-2	TRBJ1-5	.	TRBD1	TGTGCCAGCAGCCCCCCTCAGGGGGCAGCACAGCCCCAGCATTTT	CASSPPQGAAQPQHF